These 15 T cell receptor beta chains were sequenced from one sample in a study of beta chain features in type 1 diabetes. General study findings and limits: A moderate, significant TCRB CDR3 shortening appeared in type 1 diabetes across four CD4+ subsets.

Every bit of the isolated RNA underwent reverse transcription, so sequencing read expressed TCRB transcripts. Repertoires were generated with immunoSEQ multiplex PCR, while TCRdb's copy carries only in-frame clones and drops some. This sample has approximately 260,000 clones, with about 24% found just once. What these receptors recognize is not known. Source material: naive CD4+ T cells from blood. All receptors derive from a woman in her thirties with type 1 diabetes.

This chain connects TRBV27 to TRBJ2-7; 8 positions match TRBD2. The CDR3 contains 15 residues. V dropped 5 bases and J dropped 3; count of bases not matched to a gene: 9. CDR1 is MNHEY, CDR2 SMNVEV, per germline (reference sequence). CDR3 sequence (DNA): TGTGCCAGCAGTCGGGGGGGGACCTTCAACTACGAGCAGTACTTC. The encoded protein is CASSRGGTFNYEQYF.

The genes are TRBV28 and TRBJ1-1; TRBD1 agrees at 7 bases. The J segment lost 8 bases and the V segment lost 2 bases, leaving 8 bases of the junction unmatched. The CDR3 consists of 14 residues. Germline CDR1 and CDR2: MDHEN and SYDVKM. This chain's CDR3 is CASSLRGGRIEAFF. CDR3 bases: TGTGCCAGCAGTTTACGAGGGGGCAGGATAGAAGCTTTCTTT.

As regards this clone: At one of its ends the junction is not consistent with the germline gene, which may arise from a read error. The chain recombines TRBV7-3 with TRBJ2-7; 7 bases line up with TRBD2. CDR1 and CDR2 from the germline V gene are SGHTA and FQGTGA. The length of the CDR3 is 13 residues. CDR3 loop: CASSLTSAYEQYF. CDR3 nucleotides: TGTGCCAGCAGCCTAACTAGCGCCTACGAGCAGTACTTC.

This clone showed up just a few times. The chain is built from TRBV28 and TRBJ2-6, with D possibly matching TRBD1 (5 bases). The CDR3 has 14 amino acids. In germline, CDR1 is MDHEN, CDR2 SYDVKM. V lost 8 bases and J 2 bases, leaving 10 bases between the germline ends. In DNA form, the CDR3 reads TGTGCCAGCTCCTCAGGGACTGGGGCCAACGTCCTGACTTTC. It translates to CASSSGTGANVLTF.

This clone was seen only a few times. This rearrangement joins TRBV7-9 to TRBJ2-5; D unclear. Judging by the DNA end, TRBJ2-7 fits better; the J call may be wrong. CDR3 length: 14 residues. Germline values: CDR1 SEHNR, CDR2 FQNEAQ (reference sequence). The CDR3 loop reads CASSFPQAPYEQYF. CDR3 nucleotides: TGTGCCAGCAGCTTTCCGCAGGCTCCCTACGAGCAGTACTTC.

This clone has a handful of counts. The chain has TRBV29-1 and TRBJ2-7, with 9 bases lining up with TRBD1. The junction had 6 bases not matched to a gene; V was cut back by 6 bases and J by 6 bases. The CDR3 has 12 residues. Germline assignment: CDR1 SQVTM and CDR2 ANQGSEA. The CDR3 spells CSVGRTGAEQYF. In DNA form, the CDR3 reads TGCAGCGTGGGCAGGACAGGGGCCGAGCAGTACTTC.

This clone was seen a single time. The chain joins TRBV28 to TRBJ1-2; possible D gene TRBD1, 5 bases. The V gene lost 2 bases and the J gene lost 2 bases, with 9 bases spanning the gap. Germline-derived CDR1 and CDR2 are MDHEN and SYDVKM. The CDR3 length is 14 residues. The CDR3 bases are TGTGCCAGCAGTTTAGTTCCAGGGAACTATGGCTACACCTTC. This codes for CASSLVPGNYGYTF.

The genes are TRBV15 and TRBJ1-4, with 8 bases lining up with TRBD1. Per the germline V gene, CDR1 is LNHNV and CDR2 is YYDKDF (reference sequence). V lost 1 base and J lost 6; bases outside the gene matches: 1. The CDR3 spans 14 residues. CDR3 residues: CATSRVDRDEKLFF. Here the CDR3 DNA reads TGTGCCACCAGCAGAGTGGACAGGGATGAAAAACTGTTTTTT.

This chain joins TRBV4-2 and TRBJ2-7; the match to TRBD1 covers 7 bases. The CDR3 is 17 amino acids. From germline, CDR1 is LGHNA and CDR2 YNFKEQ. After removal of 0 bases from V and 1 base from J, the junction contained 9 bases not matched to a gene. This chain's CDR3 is CASSQDPWDSRSYEQYF. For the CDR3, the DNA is TGTGCCAGCAGCCAAGATCCGTGGGACAGTAGGTCCTACGAGCAGTACTTC.

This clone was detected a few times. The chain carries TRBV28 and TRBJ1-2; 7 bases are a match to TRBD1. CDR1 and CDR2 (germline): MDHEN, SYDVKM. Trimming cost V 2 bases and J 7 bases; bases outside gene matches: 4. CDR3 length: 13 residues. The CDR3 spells CASSLEGGGGYTF. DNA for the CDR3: TGTGCCAGCAGTTTAGAAGGGGGCGGTGGCTACACCTTC.

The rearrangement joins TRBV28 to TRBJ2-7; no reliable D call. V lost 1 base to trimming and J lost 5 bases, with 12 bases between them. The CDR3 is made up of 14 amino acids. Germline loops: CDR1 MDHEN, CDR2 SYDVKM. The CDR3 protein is CASSLFPPIDEQYF. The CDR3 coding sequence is TGTGCCAGCAGTTTATTCCCTCCCATAGACGAGCAGTACTTC.

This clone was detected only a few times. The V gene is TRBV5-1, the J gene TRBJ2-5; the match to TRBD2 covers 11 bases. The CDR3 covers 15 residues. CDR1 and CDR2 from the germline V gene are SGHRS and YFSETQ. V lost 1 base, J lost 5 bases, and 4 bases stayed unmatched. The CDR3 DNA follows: TGCGCCAGCAGCTTGACTAGCGGGAGTCAGGAGACCCAGTACTTC. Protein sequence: CASSLTSGSQETQYF.

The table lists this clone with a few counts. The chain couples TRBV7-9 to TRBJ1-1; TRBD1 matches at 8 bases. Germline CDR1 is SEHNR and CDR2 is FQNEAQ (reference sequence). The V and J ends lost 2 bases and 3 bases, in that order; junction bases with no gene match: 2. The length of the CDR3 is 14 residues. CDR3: CASSLLDRDTEAFF. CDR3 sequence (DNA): TGTGCCAGCAGCTTACTGGACAGGGACACTGAAGCTTTCTTT.

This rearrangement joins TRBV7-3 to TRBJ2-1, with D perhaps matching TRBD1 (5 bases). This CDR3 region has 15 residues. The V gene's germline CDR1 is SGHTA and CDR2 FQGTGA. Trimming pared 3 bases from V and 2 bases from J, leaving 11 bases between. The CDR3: CASSLRPGTYNEQFF. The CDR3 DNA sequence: TGTGCCAGCAGCTTGCGGCCAGGGACCTACAATGAGCAGTTCTTC.

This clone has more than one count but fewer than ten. For the CDR3, the DNA is TGTGCCAGTAGTTTAGCAGGTTATGGCTACACCTTC. It is translated as CASSLAGYGYTF. The V and J genes are TRBV19 and TRBJ1-2; no clear D. The CDR3 extends over 12 amino acids. CDR1 LNHDA and CDR2 SQIVND come from the germline V gene (reference sequence). V was clipped by 5 bases and J by 5 bases, with 9 bases between them. The whole variable domain, remainder taken from reference TRBV19 and TRBJ1-2, is DGGITQSPKYLFRKEGQNVTLSCEQNLNHDAMYWYRQDPGQGLRLIYYSQIVNDFQKGDIAEGYSVSREKKESFPLTVTSAQKNPTAFYLCASSLAGYGYTFGSGTRLTVV.